These 27 T cell receptor beta chains were all obtained from the same sample, sequenced in a study of blood T cell repertoires in COVID-19. Generated by immunoSEQ multiplex PCR, the TCRdb table keeps only in-frame clones and is missing some. The sample has fewer than 300,000 clones, approximately 84% seen once. The sequenced sample was peripheral blood. Source of these receptors: a man aged 45-60 years with COVID-19, enrolled during active disease.

The table lists this clone with many counts. The chain is built from TRBV7-9 and TRBJ1-3, with TRBD1 identical over 7 bases. This CDR3 contains 15 residues. The germline gives CDR1 SEHNR, CDR2 FQNEAQ (reference sequence). After removal of 1 base from V and 2 bases from J, the junction contained 2 bases not matched to a gene. CDR3 coding DNA: TGTGCCAGCAGCTTAGTTACAGGGGCTGGAAACACCATATATTTT. It codes for CASSLVTGAGNTIYF.

The V gene is TRBV3-1 (or the pseudogene TRBV3-2), the J gene TRBJ1-2; TRBD1 might be the D (5 bases). V was pared by 4 bases and J by 4 bases, with 13 bases between. The CDR3 totals 14 residues. Germline V gene sequence: CDR1 LGHDT, CDR2 YNNKEL (reference sequence). The CDR3 protein is CASSPQGSGYGYTF. The CDR3 DNA follows: TGTGCCAGCAGCCCTCAGGGTTCAGGCTATGGCTACACCTTC.

The rearrangement uses TRBV28 and TRBJ2-1; the match to TRBD2 covers 7 bases. After removal of 5 bases from V and 0 bases from J, the junction contained 4 bases not matched to a gene. CDR1 and CDR2 (germline): MDHEN, SYDVKM. The CDR3 contains 15 residues. CDR3 sequence reads: CASSLGGYSYNEQFF. The DNA of the CDR3 is TGTGCCAGCAGTCTGGGGGGGTACTCCTACAATGAGCAGTTCTTC.

The sample holds one count of this clone. The chain joins TRBV24-1 to TRBJ2-1; 8 bases fit TRBD2. The CDR3 loop spans 15 amino acids. The junction had 4 bases not matched to a gene; V was cut back by 1 base and J by 6 bases. CDR1 and CDR2 (germline): KGHDR, SFDVKD. In nucleotides, the CDR3 is TGTGCCACCAGTGATTTAGCGGGAGCGGGCAATGAGCAGTTCTTC. Amino acids: CATSDLAGAGNEQFF.

The CDR3, as DNA: TGTGCCAGCAGCTTAGCGGGAGGAGGCGGGTACAATGAGCAGTTCTTC. It encodes CASSLAGGGGYNEQFF. The V and J genes are TRBV7-2 and TRBJ2-1, with D possibly matching TRBD2 (6 bases). The CDR3 length is 16 residues. Between the trimmed V and J ends, which lost 0 bases and 4 bases, there was a span of 13 bases. The V gene's germline CDR1 is SGHTA and CDR2 FQGNSA.

This chain joins TRBV7-6 and TRBJ2-3; 16 bases match TRBD2. With 1 base clipped from V and 3 bases from J, the junction kept 4 bases outside the gene matches. The CDR3 runs 18 residues. CDR1 and CDR2 (germline): SGHVS, FNYEAQ. The CDR3 sequence is CASSLVGTSGGATDTQYF. Here the CDR3 DNA reads TGTGCCAGCAGCTTAGTTGGGACTAGCGGGGGGGCAACAGATACGCAGTATTTT.

This clone was observed a handful of times. The rearrangement joins TRBV6-1 to TRBJ1-3; D gene uncertain. CDR1 and CDR2 (germline): MNHNS, SASEGT. V shed 2 bases and J shed 1 base, with 12 bases lying between them. The CDR3 runs 16 residues. CDR3 nucleotide sequence: TGTGCCAGCAGTGAATCTATAGGAGGGTCTGGAAACACCATATATTTT. It encodes CASSESIGGSGNTIYF.

The V call is TRBV27, the J call TRBJ2-4; 9 positions agree with TRBD2. With V trimmed by 5 bases and J by 6 bases, 17 bases remained unmatched. The germline V gene has CDR1 MNHEY and CDR2 SMNVEV (reference sequence). The CDR3 is 18 residues long. CDR3 DNA: TGTGCCAGCAGTCTCCTCGGGACTGGCGGGGGGGCGAGAAACATTCAGTACTTC. It specifies CASSLLGTGGGARNIQYF.

Written as DNA, the CDR3 is TGTGCCAGCAGCTTGGACAGGGGGGAAGAGACCCAGTACTTC. It specifies CASSLDRGEETQYF. The chain recombines TRBV7-2 with TRBJ2-5; 10 bases are shared with TRBD1. Germline CDR1 SGHTA, CDR2 FQGNSA. After removal of 3 bases from V and 3 bases from J, the junction contained 1 base not matched to a gene. The CDR3 spans 14 residues.

The chain uses TRBV18 and TRBJ2-3; TRBD1 agrees at 7 bases. Germline loops: CDR1 KGHSH, CDR2 LQKENI. Trimming at V came to 2 bases and at J to 6 bases, leaving 5 bases not matched to a gene. CDR3 length: 14 amino acids. CDR3 loop: CASSPIDRADTQYF. Written as DNA, the CDR3 is TGTGCCAGCTCACCAATCGACAGGGCGGATACGCAGTATTTT.

This clone appeared a few times. V gene TRBV7-3 combines with J gene TRBJ2-1, with 7 bases that match TRBD1. The germline V gene has CDR1 SGHTA and CDR2 FQGTGA. V shed 6 bases and J 4 bases; nucleotides not matched to a gene: 9. This CDR3 contains 15 residues. CDR3 region: CASSSQGIGYNEQFF. CDR3 in DNA: TGTGCCAGCAGTTCACAGGGGATCGGGTACAATGAGCAGTTCTTC.

The V gene is TRBV2, the J gene TRBJ1-3, with unresolved D. Trimming cost V 6 bases and J 2 bases, with 8 bases left between them. This CDR3 has 13 residues. Per germline, CDR1 SNHLY and CDR2 FYNNEI. The CDR3 sequence is CASSLSAGNTIYF. CDR3 nucleotide sequence: TGTGCCAGCAGCTTATCGGCTGGAAACACCATATATTTT. The whole variable domain, remainder taken from reference TRBV2 and TRBJ1-3, is EPEVTQTPSHQVTQMGQEVILRCVPISNHLYFYWYRQILGQKVEFLVSFYNNEISEKSEIFDDQFSVERPDGSNFTLKIRSTKLEDSAMYFCASSLSAGNTIYFGEGSWLTVV.

V gene TRBV19 combines with J gene TRBJ1-6; the match to TRBD1 covers 8 bases. V trimming: 5 bases; J trimming: 9 bases; junction bases outside the gene matches: 9. The CDR3 is 15 amino acids. CDR1 and CDR2 from the germline V gene are LNHDA and SQIVND (reference sequence). The DNA for the CDR3 is TGTGCCAGTAGTCCTTCGGGACAGGATGGTTCACCCCTCCACTTT. Its translation: CASSPSGQDGSPLHF.

This chain uses TRBV10-1 with TRBJ2-1; TRBD2 aligns across 11 bases. Germline CDR1 is WNHNN and CDR2 is SYGVQD (reference sequence). This CDR3 spans 16 amino acids. The V and J ends lost 2 bases and 4 bases, in that order; junction bases with no gene match: 4. CDR3 nucleotide sequence: TGCGCCAGCAGTGAGCGACTAGCGGGATTATACAATGAGCAGTTCTTC. It specifies CASSERLAGLYNEQFF.

The chain couples TRBV12-3 or TRBV12-4 to TRBJ2-7, with a weak D call TRBD1 (5 bases). V lost 3 bases and J lost 4, with 7 bases in between. The CDR3 length is 12 residues. The CDR3 loop is CASSLPGYEQYF. The CDR3 coding sequence is TGTGCCAGCAGTTTGCCAGGGTACGAGCAGTACTTC.

This clone was seen once. This sequence joins TRBV15 and TRBJ1-5; 10 positions match TRBD1. The CDR3 has 18 residues. Germline lookup yields CDR1 LNHNV and CDR2 YYDKDF (reference sequence). V dropped 3 bases and J dropped 5; count of bases not matched to a gene: 13. The chain's CDR3 is CATSSGDRGVFGDQPQHF. The CDR3 nucleotides read TGTGCCACCAGCAGCGGGGACAGGGGAGTCTTCGGTGATCAGCCCCAGCATTTT.

This CDR3 reads CATSLGRGNEKLFF. The DNA of the CDR3 is TGTGCCACCTCCCTGGGGCGCGGAAATGAAAAACTGTTTTTT. The chain has TRBV19 and TRBJ1-4; D is perhaps TRBD1 (5 bases). Trimming shortened V by 10 bases and J by 5 bases, and 17 bases separated the two germline ends. The CDR3 consists of 14 residues. Germline CDR1 LNHDA, CDR2 SQIVND (reference sequence).

V usage is TRBV2 and J usage is TRBJ2-4, with D perhaps matching TRBD2 (5 bases). CDR1 and CDR2 from the germline V gene are SNHLY and FYNNEI. The V gene lost 7 bases and the J gene lost 0 bases, with 13 bases spanning the gap. The CDR3 runs 15 residues. The CDR3: CASNGGRTAKNIQYF. The DNA of the CDR3 is TGTGCCAGCAACGGAGGTAGAACAGCCAAAAACATTCAGTACTTC.

This chain uses TRBV9 with TRBJ2-1, with 11 bases lining up with TRBD2. This CDR3 has 16 residues. From germline, CDR1 is SGDLS and CDR2 YYNGEE. The trim removed 3 bases at V and 8 bases at J, leaving 10 bases unmatched. CDR3: CASSAEGLAEGYEQFF. DNA of the CDR3: TGTGCCAGCAGCGCAGAGGGACTAGCGGAAGGGTATGAGCAGTTCTTC.

The genes are TRBV2 and TRBJ1-1, with TRBD1 matching 9 bases. With V trimmed by 6 bases and J by 5 bases, 10 bases remained unmatched. This CDR3 has 15 amino acids. The germline gives CDR1 SNHLY, CDR2 FYNNEI. CDR3 nucleotide sequence: TGTGCCAGCAGGGAACAGGGGGCAAAAGGAACTGAAGCTTTCTTT. It encodes CASREQGAKGTEAFF. Full variable domain (outside the CDR3, taken from reference TRBV2 and TRBJ1-1): EPEVTQTPSHQVTQMGQEVILRCVPISNHLYFYWYRQILGQKVEFLVSFYNNEISEKSEIFDDQFSVERPDGSNFTLKIRSTKLEDSAMYFCASREQGAKGTEAFFGQGTRLTVV.

This clone showed up just a few times. The chain employs TRBV7-2 and TRBJ1-6; the match to TRBD1 covers 9 bases. With V trimmed by 6 bases and J by 9 bases, 6 bases remained unmatched. Germline V gene lookup returns CDR1 SGHTA and CDR2 FQGNSA. CDR3 length equals 14 residues. CDR3 DNA sequence: TGTGCCAGCAGTCGACAGGGGGAGCTTTCACCCCTCCACTTT. Translated: CASSRQGELSPLHF.

This chain uses TRBV28 with TRBJ1-1; possible D gene TRBD1, 6 bases. Looked up from germline, CDR1 is MDHEN and CDR2 is SYDVKM. The CDR3 length is 14 residues. V dropped 7 bases and J dropped 5 bases, with 17 bases sitting between them. The CDR3 sequence: CASTPPGGLTEAFF. The DNA of the CDR3 is TGTGCCAGCACCCCCCCCGGGGGGCTGACTGAAGCTTTCTTT.

The chain recombines TRBV2 with TRBJ2-7, with 8 bases that match TRBD1. Germline V CDR1 and CDR2: SNHLY, FYNNEI. Losses at the gene ends were 9 bases for V and 4 bases for J; bases not matched to a gene: 11. The CDR3 runs to 14 residues. The CDR3 coding sequence is TGTGCCAGTAGTACGACCGGGACAGGTTACGAGCAGTACTTC. This codes for CASSTTGTGYEQYF. Full variable domain (remainder filled in from reference TRBV2 and TRBJ2-7): EPEVTQTPSHQVTQMGQEVILRCVPISNHLYFYWYRQILGQKVEFLVSFYNNEISEKSEIFDDQFSVERPDGSNFTLKIRSTKLEDSAMYFCASSTTGTGYEQYFGPGTRLTVT.

V and J are TRBV10-3 and TRBJ2-3; 9 nucleotides align to TRBD1. Germline V gives CDR1 ENHRY, CDR2 SYGVKD. The CDR3 has 14 residues. J lost 0 bases, V lost 8 bases, and 3 bases had no gene match. The CDR3 DNA sequence: TGTGCCATCGGGGGGACAGGGAGCACAGATACGCAGTATTTT. It encodes CAIGGTGSTDTQYF.

The rearrangement joins TRBV9 to TRBJ1-1; D unresolved. CDR3 length equals 13 residues. CDR1 and CDR2 (germline): SGDLS, YYNGEE. With 4 bases removed from V and 5 bases from J, the gap between germline ends came to 12 bases. Here the CDR3 reads CASSYRLYTEAFF. CDR3 coding DNA: TGTGCCAGCAGCTACCGACTGTATACTGAAGCTTTCTTT. Based on the CDR3 plus reference TRBV9 and TRBJ1-1, the full variable domain is DSGVTQTPKHLITATGQRVTLRCSPRSGDLSVYWYQQSLDQGLQFLIQYYNGEERAKGNILERFSAQQFPDLHSELNLSSLELGDSALYFCASSYRLYTEAFFGQGTRLTVV.

The chain employs TRBV2 and TRBJ2-7; a weak D match, TRBD2 (5 bases). The CDR3 loop spans 14 amino acids. Per germline, CDR1 SNHLY and CDR2 FYNNEI. V was cut by 7 bases and J by 4 bases, with 17 bases left in between. The CDR3: CASIGRATSYEQYF. For the CDR3, the DNA is TGTGCCAGCATTGGCCGGGCAACTAGTTACGAGCAGTACTTC.

The chain employs TRBV7-2 and TRBJ2-3, with 10 bases lining up with TRBD2. Per the germline V gene, CDR1 is SGHTA and CDR2 is FQGNSA. Trimming took 5 bases from V and 2 from J; bases not matched to a gene: 4. This CDR3 region has 15 residues. CDR3 nucleotide sequence: TGTGCCAGCAGCAGCGGACTAGCGGACACAGATACGCAGTATTTT. Protein product: CASSSGLADTDTQYF.